Each of the 17 T cell receptor beta chains below was sequenced from the same sample in a study of regulatory T cells in long-lasting Graves disease. Time point defined: newly diagnosed GD, antithyroid drugs for less than 3 months. TCR sequences were obtained from RNA taken from PBMCs. Building of the TCR beta libraries involved iRepertoire HTBI primers and Arm-PCR of CDR3 regions. Each CDR3 protein gets one entry after TCRdb re-called the multiplex PCR reads with MiXCR. The sample lists hundreds of thousands of distinct CDR3 sequences, around 17% seen once, with about 27% in the top ten. This sample was shared with a second study, whose subject was T cells in Graves' hyperthyroidism and ophthalmopathy.

Sequencing was performed on peripheral blood mononuclear cells (PBMCs), taken at new diagnosis, from a patient treated with antithyroid drugs. These TCRs come from a man in his forties or fifties with Graves disease.

Details on this clonotype: A read error is likely here: a far larger clone is one base away. This chain joins TRBV7-2 and TRBJ2-1; D is ambiguous. The J call is in doubt because the DNA end fits TRBJ2-5 better. The CDR3 sequence is 15 residues long. In germline, CDR1 is SGHTA, CDR2 FQGNSA. CDR3 sequence reads: CASSLAPGLEETQYF. Here the CDR3 DNA reads TGTGCCAGCAGCTTAGCGCCCGGGTTGGAAGAGACCCAGTACTTC.

Many counts were recorded for this clonotype. The CDR3 loop reads CSAFKTGQGSYEQYF. The CDR3 nucleotides are TGCAGTGCTTTTAAAACGGGACAGGGATCCTACGAGCAGTACTTC. The genes are TRBV20-1 and TRBJ2-7, with TRBD1 identical over 9 bases. Per germline, CDR1 DFQATT and CDR2 SNEGSKA (reference sequence). V was clipped by 5 bases and J by 1 base; unmatched bases: 9. There are 15 residues in the CDR3.

The gene calls are TRBV15 and TRBJ1-6, with D maybe TRBD1 (5 bases). V was trimmed by 0 bases and J by 0 bases, leaving 9 bases between them. The CDR3 covers 17 residues. Germline-derived CDR1 and CDR2 are LNHNV and YYDKDF (reference sequence). The CDR3 coding sequence is TGTGCCACCAGCAGAGACCCAGGGAGCTCCTATAATTCACCCCTCCACTTT. It specifies CATSRDPGSSYNSPLHF.

This clonotype has a handful of counts. The genes are TRBV5-6 and TRBJ2-1; a weak D match, TRBD1 (5 bases). This CDR3 spans 14 amino acids. V was clipped by 3 bases and J by 7 bases, with 14 bases between them. Germline CDR1 is SGHDT and CDR2 is YYEEEE. DNA of the CDR3: TGTGCCAGCAGCTCCCTCGACAGTTGGAATGAGCAGTTCTTC. Residues: CASSSLDSWNEQFF.

The table lists this clonotype with many counts. V usage is TRBV4-1 and J usage is TRBJ1-5, with 7 bases aligning to TRBD1. Looked up from germline, CDR1 is MGHRA and CDR2 is YSYEKL. Germline trimming cut 1 base from V and 2 bases from J; bases unmatched to any gene: 5. The CDR3 runs 16 residues. CDR3 loop: CASSQVATGGNQPQHF. In nucleotides, the CDR3 is TGCGCCAGCAGCCAAGTAGCAACAGGGGGCAATCAGCCCCAGCATTTT.

This clonotype was picked up many times. The CDR3 protein is CASSGDRTSGYNEQFF. In nucleotides, the CDR3 is TGTGCCAGCAGCGGTGATCGGACTAGCGGATACAATGAGCAGTTCTTC. The gene calls are TRBV5-5 and TRBJ2-1; 10 bases line up with TRBD2. This CDR3 is 16 amino acids long. Germline V CDR1 and CDR2: SGHKS, YYEKEE (reference sequence). Trimming at V came to 4 bases and at J to 4 bases, leaving 8 bases not matched to a gene.

The chain combines TRBV9 with TRBJ2-3, with 9 positions matching TRBD2. Per germline, CDR1 SGDLS and CDR2 YYNGEE. The CDR3 extends over 17 amino acids. V was pared by 3 bases and J by 6 bases, with 14 bases of the junction left unmatched. The chain's CDR3 is CASSAGVAGAQSDTQYF. The CDR3 nucleotides read TGTGCCAGCAGCGCAGGGGTAGCGGGGGCTCAGTCGGATACGCAGTATTTT.

This clonotype was found a few times. The gene calls are TRBV20-1 and TRBJ1-2, with no clear D. The CDR3 is 13 residues long. V shed 0 bases and J shed 1 base, with 6 bases lying between them. The germline V gene encodes CDR1 DFQATT and CDR2 SNEGSKA (reference sequence). The DNA of the CDR3 is TGCAGTGCTAGAGACCCGATTAACTATGGCTACACCTTC. Encoded protein: CSARDPINYGYTF.

Only a few counts were recorded for this clonotype. One end of the junction is discordant with germline, which a read error may explain. The chain uses TRBV6-1 and TRBJ2-7; 8 nucleotides align to TRBD2. The CDR3 loop spans 13 amino acids. In germline, CDR1 is MNHNS, CDR2 SASEGT. CDR3 in DNA: TGTGCCAGCAGAGGGACTAGGTCCTCCGAGCAGTACTTC. Its protein is CASRGTRSSEQYF.

This clonotype was recorded many times. The J gene is TRBJ2-1, the V gene TRBV7-2; D gene ambiguous. Trimming shortened V by 5 bases and J by 5 bases, and 7 bases separated the two germline ends. CDR1 is SGHTA and CDR2 is FQGNSA in the germline V gene. CDR3 length: 12 residues. CDR3 in DNA: TGTGCCAGCAGCACTTACAACAATGAGCAGTTCTTC. This encodes CASSTYNNEQFF.

This clonotype appeared a few times. V is TRBV4-1 and J is TRBJ1-3; D gene unclear. The CDR3 sequence is 16 residues long. The V gene's germline CDR1 is MGHRA and CDR2 YSYEKL. V was shortened by 4 bases and J by 5 bases, with 18 bases between the two germline ends. CDR3 bases: TGCGCCAGCAGCCTAGGGCCGTTAGTTCTCAGAAACACCATATATTTT. It yields the protein CASSLGPLVLRNTIYF.

This clonotype was seen ten or more times. This chain connects TRBV24-1 to TRBJ2-2, with 8 positions matching TRBD2. V shed 4 bases, J shed 2 bases, and the junction held 8 bases outside the gene matches. This CDR3 contains 17 residues. Germline loops: CDR1 KGHDR, CDR2 SFDVKD. CDR3 sequence reads: CATSDRLAGANTGELFF. The CDR3 nucleotides read TGTGCCACCAGTGACCGCCTAGCGGGTGCAAACACCGGGGAGCTGTTTTTT.

Notes on this clonotype: One junction end does not reproduce the germline sequence, and a read error may be involved. The V call is TRBV7-7, the J call TRBJ2-7; 11 bases map to TRBD2. Germline V gene lookup returns CDR1 SSHAT and CDR2 FNYEAQ (reference sequence). This CDR3 is built from 16 residues. This CDR3 reads CASSSTLAGEAYEQYF. The CDR3 DNA sequence: TGTGCTAGCAGCTCGACACTAGCGGGGGAAGCCTACGAGCAGTACTTC.

This clonotype was recorded at least ten times. The V call is TRBV7-9, the J call TRBJ1-1, with a possible D match to TRBD1 (5 bases). In germline, CDR1 is SEHNR, CDR2 FQNEAQ (reference sequence). The CDR3 has 14 amino acids. V was cut by 5 bases and J by 0 bases, with 10 bases left in between. The CDR3 protein is CASSPRALNTEAFF. DNA for the CDR3: TGTGCCAGCAGCCCCAGGGCCCTGAACACTGAAGCTTTCTTT.

The table lists this clonotype with many counts. The chain is built from TRBV29-1 and TRBJ1-1; weak D call: TRBD1 (5 bases). The germline V and J ends were trimmed by 5 bases and 4 bases, with 14 bases remaining between them. Germline assignment: CDR1 SQVTM and CDR2 ANQGSEA. The CDR3 totals 13 residues. CDR3 residues: CSVHVQGGTEAFF. CDR3 bases: TGCAGCGTTCACGTCCAGGGAGGCACTGAAGCTTTCTTT.

This clonotype was recorded many times. CDR3 region: CATSRDDRTNEKLFF. DNA of the CDR3: TGTGCCACCAGCAGAGACGACAGGACTAATGAAAAACTGTTTTTT. This chain connects TRBV15 to TRBJ1-4; tentative D call: TRBD1 (6 bases). Germline V gene sequence: CDR1 LNHNV, CDR2 YYDKDF (reference sequence). V lost 0 bases and J 2 bases, leaving 7 bases between the germline ends. CDR3 length: 15 amino acids. Complete variable domain (other parts from reference TRBV15 and TRBJ1-4): DAMVIQNPRYQVTQFGKPVTLSCSQTLNHNVMYWYQQKSSQAPKLLFHYYDKDFNNEADTPDNFQSRRPNTSFCFLDIRSPGLGDTAMYLCATSRDDRTNEKLFFGSGTQLSVL.

This clonotype was found many times. V usage is TRBV2 and J usage is TRBJ2-4; D is uncertain. V lost 6 bases and J 7 bases, leaving 16 bases between the germline ends. Germline V gives CDR1 SNHLY, CDR2 FYNNEI. The CDR3 has 14 amino acids. The CDR3 nucleotides read TGTGCCAGCAGAATGGGCCCGAGATTGAACATTCAGTACTTC. This translates into CASRMGPRLNIQYF. The whole variable domain, remainder taken from reference TRBV2 and TRBJ2-4, is EPEVTQTPSHQVTQMGQEVILRCVPISNHLYFYWYRQILGQKVEFLVSFYNNEISEKSEIFDDQFSVERPDGSNFTLKIRSTKLEDSAMYFCASRMGPRLNIQYFGAGTRLSVL.